The source of this TCR beta chain is a study of neurological immune-mediated disorders. Study-wide findings and caveats: The multiple sclerosis repertoire cluster was not associated with any clinical or MRI feature.

TCRdb reprocessed the 5' RACE reads via MiXCR and lists one record per CDR3 protein. The data contain 65,000 to 70,000 distinct CDR3 sequences, 3.9% of them singletons. This clonotype was recorded many times. What it binds is unknown. This CDR3 comprises 15 residues. J lost 4 bases, V lost 1 base, and 6 bases had no gene match. Germline assignment: CDR1 DFQATT and CDR2 SNEGSKA (reference sequence). Material: PBMCs. V and J are TRBV20-1 and TRBJ1-1, with 10 bases matching TRBD1. The receptor comes from a man aged 25 to 40 with multiple sclerosis. CDR3 coding DNA: TGCAGTGCTAGAGGGACAGGGGGGGATAGCACTGAAGCTTTCTTT. Translating gives CSARGTGGDSTEAFF.